These 28 T cell receptor beta chains originate from one sample sequenced in a study of OX40 agonist ivuxolimab in advanced cancers. Using immunoSEQ multiplex PCR, the repertoire was profiled, and TCRdb retains in-frame clones only, with some absent. This sample yields tens of thousands of clones, of which roughly 94% are seen a single time; about 12% belongs to the top ten. The sequenced sample was CD4+ or CD8+ T cells sorted from blood, obtained in a trial of the OX40 agonist ivuxolimab. These receptors were taken from an adult with an advanced solid tumor such as melanoma, head and neck, liver or kidney cancer.

This chain links TRBV18 with TRBJ2-3, with 7 bases identical to TRBD1. The length of the CDR3 is 16 residues. CDR1 is KGHSH and CDR2 is LQKENI in the germline V gene. J lost 2 bases, V lost 3 bases, and 8 bases had no gene match. CDR3 DNA sequence: TGTGCCAGCTCACCTGACAGGGTCGTATACACAGATACGCAGTATTTT. Translated: CASSPDRVVYTDTQYF.

V and J are TRBV4-1 and TRBJ2-1; 7 bases agree with TRBD2. Germline V gene lookup returns CDR1 MGHRA and CDR2 YSYEKL. After removal of 4 bases from V and 2 bases from J, the junction contained 11 bases not matched to a gene. CDR3 length: 17 amino acids. The CDR3 nucleotides read TGCGCCAGCAGCCCATTGCCTACGGGAGGCCCCTACAATGAGCAGTTCTTC. Translation: CASSPLPTGGPYNEQFF.

The V and J genes are TRBV19 and TRBJ1-4, with a possible D match to TRBD1 (6 bases). With 9 bases removed from V and 0 bases from J, the gap between germline ends came to 8 bases. Germline V gene lookup returns CDR1 LNHDA and CDR2 SQIVND (reference sequence). The CDR3 is 13 amino acids. Written as DNA, the CDR3 is TGTGCCAGCCGGGACACAACTAATGAAAAACTGTTTTTT. Amino acids: CASRDTTNEKLFF.

This clone was counted a few times. This chain joins TRBV11-2 and TRBJ2-7, with 9 nucleotides matching TRBD1. Trimming cost V 3 bases and J 11 bases; bases outside gene matches: 2. Germline V gives CDR1 SGHAT, CDR2 FQNNGV. CDR3 length: 11 amino acids. The chain's CDR3 is CASSFRDREYF. CDR3 coding DNA: TGTGCCAGCAGCTTCCGGGACAGGGAGTACTTC.

The chain combines TRBV5-6 with TRBJ2-3; D ambiguous. The V end lost 3 bases, the J end lost 0 bases, and 11 bases lay between the germline ends. Germline V gene data show CDR1 as SGHDT and CDR2 as YYEEEE. The CDR3 is made up of 15 amino acids. The DNA of the CDR3 is TGTGCCAGCAGCTCCACCGCGCTGAGCACAGATACGCAGTATTTT. It is translated as CASSSTALSTDTQYF.

The rearrangement links TRBV11-2 to TRBJ1-1; 7 bases agree with TRBD1. Germline V gene data show CDR1 as SGHAT and CDR2 as FQNNGV. Trimming removed 5 bases from V and 1 base from J; junction bases left unmatched: 13. The CDR3 has 17 residues. The CDR3: CASSPSDSQGSNTEAFF. The CDR3 DNA follows: TGTGCCAGCAGCCCCTCCGATTCACAGGGGTCGAACACTGAAGCTTTCTTT.

This chain links TRBV27 with TRBJ1-4; 10 bases map to TRBD1. V was pared by 6 bases and J by 8 bases, with 6 bases of the junction left unmatched. CDR1 and CDR2 (germline): MNHEY, SMNVEV (reference sequence). The CDR3 is made up of 14 amino acids. The CDR3 protein is CASRTGGGGEKLFF. CDR3 coding DNA: TGTGCCAGCAGGACAGGGGGCGGAGGCGAAAAACTGTTTTTT.

The gene calls are TRBV2 and TRBJ2-7; possible D gene TRBD2, 6 bases. Per the germline V gene, CDR1 is SNHLY and CDR2 is FYNNEI. V was clipped by 9 bases and J by 3 bases, with 12 bases between them. There are 12 residues in the CDR3. Here the CDR3 DNA reads TGTGCCAGTGGAGGGGCTAGCTACGAGCAGTACTTC. This gives the protein CASGGASYEQYF.

The genes are TRBV4-1 and TRBJ1-6, with unresolved D. Between the trimmed V and J ends, which lost 4 bases and 5 bases, there was a span of 9 bases. The CDR3 spans 14 residues. Germline V gene sequence: CDR1 MGHRA, CDR2 YSYEKL. CDR3 coding DNA: TGCGCCAGCAGCCGACAAAAAAATAATTCACCCCTCCACTTT. Residues: CASSRQKNNSPLHF.

V gene TRBV28 combines with J gene TRBJ2-7; 7 nucleotides align to TRBD1. The CDR3 length is 15 residues. Germline lookup yields CDR1 MDHEN and CDR2 SYDVKM. After removal of 5 bases from V and 7 bases from J, the junction contained 14 bases not matched to a gene. CDR3 nucleotide sequence: TGTGCCAGCAGTCGCCGAAGGACAGGACTTGGAGAGCAGTACTTC. This gives the protein CASSRRRTGLGEQYF.

In this sample, this clone turned up a few times. This chain connects TRBV9 to TRBJ2-7; no firm D call. Germline-derived CDR1 and CDR2 are SGDLS and YYNGEE. The CDR3 is 13 amino acids. V lost 0 bases, J lost 2 bases, and 6 bases lay in between. CDR3 in amino acids: CASSVAGPYEQYF. The CDR3, as DNA: TGTGCCAGCAGCGTAGCTGGGCCCTACGAGCAGTACTTC.

V usage is TRBV6-1 and J usage is TRBJ1-2; unclear D gene. The CDR3 runs 16 residues. Germline loops: CDR1 MNHNS, CDR2 SASEGT. V lost 0 bases and J lost 8, with 19 bases in between. In DNA form, the CDR3 reads TGTGCCAGCAGTGAAGCGCGGATAGGAACGAAAGGGGGCTACACCTTC. Protein: CASSEARIGTKGGYTF.

The rearrangement links TRBV30 to TRBJ2-1; D not certain. Germline V CDR1 and CDR2: GTSNPN, SVGIG (reference sequence). V was trimmed by 0 bases and J by 9 bases, leaving 3 bases between them. The CDR3 length is 10 residues. The DNA for the CDR3 is TGTGCCTGGAGTGTAATTGAGCAGTTCTTC. It codes for CAWSVIEQFF.

This sequence joins TRBV28 and TRBJ2-2; no reliable D call. Trimming pared 3 bases from V and 2 bases from J, leaving 10 bases between. The germline gives CDR1 MDHEN, CDR2 SYDVKM. The CDR3 length is 15 residues. CDR3 sequence: CASSFGQVNTGELFF. CDR3 coding DNA: TGTGCCAGCAGTTTTGGTCAGGTTAACACCGGGGAGCTGTTTTTT.

The chain uses TRBV9 and TRBJ2-1; D may be TRBD2 (5 bases). Trimming shortened V by 0 bases and J by 0 bases, and 13 bases separated the two germline ends. In germline, CDR1 is SGDLS, CDR2 YYNGEE. The CDR3 runs to 17 residues. DNA of the CDR3: TGTGCCAGCAGCGTAGAAGGCGCGGGTAGCTCCTACAATGAGCAGTTCTTC. It encodes CASSVEGAGSSYNEQFF. The full variable domain, in which reference TRBV9 and TRBJ2-1 provide the parts outside the CDR3, is DSGVTQTPKHLITATGQRVTLRCSPRSGDLSVYWYQQSLDQGLQFLIQYYNGEERAKGNILERFSAQQFPDLHSELNLSSLELGDSALYFCASSVEGAGSSYNEQFFGPGTRLTVL.

V and J are TRBV5-1 and TRBJ2-5; possibly TRBD2 for D (6 bases). Looked up from germline, CDR1 is SGHRS and CDR2 is YFSETQ. V shed 1 base and J shed 2 bases, with 12 bases lying between them. The CDR3 is 15 amino acids. The CDR3 DNA is TGCGCCAGCAGCTTGTCCAGCGGGTATCAAGAGACCCAGTACTTC. Its protein is CASSLSSGYQETQYF.

This chain connects TRBV27 to TRBJ2-7; no clear D gene. The CDR3 totals 11 residues. Germline V CDR1 and CDR2: MNHEY, SMNVEV (reference sequence). With 10 bases removed from V and 5 bases from J, the gap between germline ends came to 12 bases. The CDR3 loop is CATGFLDEQYF. The CDR3 DNA follows: TGTGCCACAGGTTTTCTCGACGAGCAGTACTTC.

This chain links TRBV7-9 with TRBJ2-7, with 8 bases fitting TRBD1. J lost 5 bases, V lost 1 base, and 4 bases had no gene match. The V gene's germline CDR1 is SEHNR and CDR2 FQNEAQ (reference sequence). The CDR3 contains 14 residues. The CDR3 protein is CASSLEGTGNEQYF. As DNA, the CDR3 is TGTGCCAGCAGCTTAGAAGGGACAGGTAACGAGCAGTACTTC.

This chain connects TRBV11-2 to TRBJ2-5; 7 bases match TRBD2. Germline V lookup: CDR1 SGHAT, CDR2 FQNNGV. Trimming took 4 bases from V and 11 from J; bases not matched to a gene: 10. The CDR3 is 13 residues long. The CDR3 here is CASSWGGAREQYF. CDR3 nucleotide sequence: TGTGCCAGCAGCTGGGGGGGAGCCAGAGAGCAGTACTTC.

The chain employs TRBV7-9 and TRBJ2-5; D perhaps matches TRBD1 (5 bases). This CDR3 has 13 amino acids. Germline CDR1 and CDR2: SEHNR and FQNEAQ (reference sequence). V was pared by 7 bases and J by 2 bases, with 11 bases between. The CDR3 sequence: CASTPTAQETQYF. The CDR3 DNA follows: TGTGCCAGCACCCCGACAGCTCAAGAGACCCAGTACTTC.

This clone came up a few times. The chain has TRBV2 and TRBJ2-3, with D uncertain. Per germline, CDR1 SNHLY and CDR2 FYNNEI. The CDR3 loop spans 15 amino acids. The V gene lost 6 bases and the J gene lost 2 bases, with 15 bases spanning the gap. As DNA, the CDR3 is TGTGCCAGCAGCGACTCAGATTACTCCACAGATACGCAGTATTTT. This gives the protein CASSDSDYSTDTQYF.

The rearrangement joins TRBV7-8 to TRBJ2-3; D unresolved. Germline CDR1 is SGHVS and CDR2 is FQNEAQ. Trimming stripped 5 bases from V and 1 base from J, with 13 bases between. The CDR3 consists of 15 residues. The CDR3 DNA is TGTGCCAGCAGCATAACAGAGCGCCGCACAGATACGCAGTATTTT. Amino acids: CASSITERRTDTQYF.

The sample holds one count of this clone. The V call is TRBV5-4, the J call TRBJ2-7; a weak D match, TRBD2 (6 bases). Germline values: CDR1 SGHNT, CDR2 YYREEE (reference sequence). V was cut by 1 base and J by 0 bases, with 8 bases left in between. This CDR3 region has 14 residues. CDR3 DNA: TGTGCCAGCAGCTTGTCCGGGAGCTCCTACGAGCAGTACTTC. Translated: CASSLSGSSYEQYF.

The V call is TRBV11-2, the J call TRBJ2-7; no definite D call. Germline CDR1 SGHAT, CDR2 FQNNGV. The CDR3 totals 11 residues. The V and J ends lost 5 bases and 4 bases respectively, with 6 bases between them. The CDR3 sequence: CASSSWYEQYF. The CDR3 DNA reads TGTGCCAGCAGCAGCTGGTACGAGCAGTACTTC.

The chain carries TRBV6-6 and TRBJ2-7, with D possibly matching TRBD2 (6 bases). This CDR3 comprises 16 residues. Germline loops: CDR1 MNHNY, CDR2 SVGAGI (reference sequence). V was pared by 2 bases and J by 0 bases, with 14 bases between. This chain's CDR3 is CASSYALAASSYEQYF. In DNA form, the CDR3 reads TGTGCCAGCAGTTACGCCTTAGCGGCGAGCTCCTACGAGCAGTACTTC.

The chain is built from TRBV27 and TRBJ2-7, with D possibly being TRBD2 (6 bases). The V and J ends lost 3 bases and 4 bases respectively, with 10 bases between them. CDR1 and CDR2 (germline): MNHEY, SMNVEV (reference sequence). The CDR3 is 13 amino acids. CDR3 loop: CASSFRAGYEQYF. For the CDR3, the DNA is TGTGCCAGCAGTTTCAGGGCGGGGTACGAGCAGTACTTC.

This rearrangement joins TRBV28 to TRBJ2-7; TRBD1 is a possible D gene (6 bases). Trimming removed 5 bases at V and 2 bases at J, with 19 bases between. The CDR3 is 16 amino acids. The germline V gene encodes CDR1 MDHEN and CDR2 SYDVKM. As DNA, the CDR3 is TGTGCCAGCAGTCGACCTTTCGGGACATTCCCCTACGAGCAGTACTTC. Its protein is CASSRPFGTFPYEQYF.

The chain joins TRBV7-6 to TRBJ1-4; D is unclear. This CDR3 has 15 amino acids. Germline-derived CDR1 and CDR2 are SGHVS and FNYEAQ. Deletions cut 4 bases from V and 3 bases from J, with 12 bases between. CDR3 DNA sequence: TGTGCCAGCAGCTCTTCGGGTTTGGCTAATGAAAAACTGTTTTTT. Translating gives CASSSSGLANEKLFF.